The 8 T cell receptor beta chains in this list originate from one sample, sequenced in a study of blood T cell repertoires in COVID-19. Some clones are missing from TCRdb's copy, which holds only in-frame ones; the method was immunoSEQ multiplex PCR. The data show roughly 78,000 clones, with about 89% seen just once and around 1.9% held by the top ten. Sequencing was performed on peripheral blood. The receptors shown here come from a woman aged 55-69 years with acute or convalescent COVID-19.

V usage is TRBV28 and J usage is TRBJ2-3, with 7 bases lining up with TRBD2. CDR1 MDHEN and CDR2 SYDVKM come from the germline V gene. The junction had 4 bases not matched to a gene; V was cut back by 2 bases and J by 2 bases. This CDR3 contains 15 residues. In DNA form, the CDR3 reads TGTGCCAGCAGTTTAAGCGGGGATTACACAGATACGCAGTATTTT. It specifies CASSLSGDYTDTQYF.

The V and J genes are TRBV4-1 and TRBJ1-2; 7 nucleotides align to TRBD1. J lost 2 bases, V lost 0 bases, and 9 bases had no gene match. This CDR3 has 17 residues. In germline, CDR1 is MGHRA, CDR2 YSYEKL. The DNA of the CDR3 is TGCGCCAGCAGCCAAGATTCCGGTCCAGGGGGAAACTATGGCTACACCTTC. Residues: CASSQDSGPGGNYGYTF.

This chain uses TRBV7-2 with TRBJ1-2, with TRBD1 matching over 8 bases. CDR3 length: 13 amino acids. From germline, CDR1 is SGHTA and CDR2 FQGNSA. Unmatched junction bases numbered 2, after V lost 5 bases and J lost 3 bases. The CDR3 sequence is CASSLDRDYGYTF. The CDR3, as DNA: TGTGCCAGCAGCCTGGACAGGGACTATGGCTACACCTTC. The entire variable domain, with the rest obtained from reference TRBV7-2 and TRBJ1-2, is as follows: GAGVSQSPSNKVTEKGKDVELRCDPISGHTALYWYRQSLGQGLEFLIYFQGNSAPDKSGLPSDRFSAERTGGSVSTLTIQRTQQEDSAVYLCASSLDRDYGYTFGSGTRLTVV.

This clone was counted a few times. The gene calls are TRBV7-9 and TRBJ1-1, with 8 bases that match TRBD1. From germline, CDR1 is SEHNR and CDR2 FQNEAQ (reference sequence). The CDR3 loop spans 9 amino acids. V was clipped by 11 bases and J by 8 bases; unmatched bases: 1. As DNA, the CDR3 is TGTGCCGGGGACAGGGAAGCTTTCTTT. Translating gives CAGDREAFF.

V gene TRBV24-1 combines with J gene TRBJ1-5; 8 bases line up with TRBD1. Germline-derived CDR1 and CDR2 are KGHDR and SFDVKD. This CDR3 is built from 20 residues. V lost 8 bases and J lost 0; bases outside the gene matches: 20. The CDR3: CATTFGRRTGWENSNQPQHF. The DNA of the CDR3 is TGTGCCACCACCTTCGGGAGGAGGACAGGGTGGGAAAATAGCAATCAGCCCCAGCATTTT.

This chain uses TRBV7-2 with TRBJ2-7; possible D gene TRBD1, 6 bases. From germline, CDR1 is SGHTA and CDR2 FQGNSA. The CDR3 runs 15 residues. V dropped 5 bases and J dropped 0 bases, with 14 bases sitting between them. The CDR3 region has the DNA TGTGCCAGCAGCCCCCGACAGGCAACCTCCTACGAGCAGTACTTC. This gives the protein CASSPRQATSYEQYF.

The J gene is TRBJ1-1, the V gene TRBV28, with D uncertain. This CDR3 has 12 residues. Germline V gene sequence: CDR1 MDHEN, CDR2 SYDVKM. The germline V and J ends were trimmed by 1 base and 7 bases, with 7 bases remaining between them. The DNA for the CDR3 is TGTGCCAGCAGTTTATCAGCGGATGAAGCTTTCTTT. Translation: CASSLSADEAFF.

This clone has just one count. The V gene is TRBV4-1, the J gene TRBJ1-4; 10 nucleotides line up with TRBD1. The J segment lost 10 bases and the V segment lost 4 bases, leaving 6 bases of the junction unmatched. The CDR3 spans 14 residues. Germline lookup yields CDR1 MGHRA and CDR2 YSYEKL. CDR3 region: CASSPTGGAAKLFF. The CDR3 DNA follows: TGCGCCAGCAGCCCGACAGGGGGCGCAGCAAAACTGTTTTTT.